Listed here are 5 T cell receptor beta chains from one sample, sequenced in a study of T cell changes during pregnancy in multiple sclerosis. Assay: immunoSEQ multiplex PCR; the TCRdb copy retains only in-frame clones and omits some. The table records about 40,000 clones, about 93% of them present only once. The sequencing used CD4+ T cells from peripheral blood mononuclear cells, collected in the third trimester of pregnancy. These TCRs come from a female donor with multiple sclerosis, enrolled in a pregnancy study.

This chain connects TRBV7-2 to TRBJ1-2; 8 bases fit TRBD1. CDR1 and CDR2 from the germline V gene are SGHTA and FQGNSA. The CDR3 has 15 amino acids. V was clipped by 5 bases and J by 5 bases; unmatched bases: 10. The CDR3 protein is CASSPNRGINYGYTF. The CDR3 DNA follows: TGTGCCAGCAGCCCTAACAGGGGGATTAATTATGGCTACACCTTC.

V and J are TRBV15 and TRBJ2-5, with TRBD2 as a possible D gene (5 bases). This CDR3 comprises 14 residues. V lost 0 bases and J lost 2, with 7 bases in between. The germline CDR1 and CDR2 sequences are LNHNV and YYDKDF (reference sequence). The CDR3 coding sequence is TGTGCCACCAGCAGAGATAGAGGGCAAGAGACCCAGTACTTC. This sequence encodes CATSRDRGQETQYF.

The CDR3 DNA reads TGTGCCAGCAGTAAGGACAGGGCAAATTCACCCCTCCACTTT. Translation gives CASSKDRANSPLHF. The chain joins TRBV6-6 to TRBJ1-6; 8 positions agree with TRBD1. Germline trimming cut 5 bases from V and 7 bases from J; bases unmatched to any gene: 4. Germline loops: CDR1 MNHNY, CDR2 SVGAGI (reference sequence). The CDR3 has 14 amino acids.

This sequence joins TRBV19 and TRBJ2-3; TRBD2 aligns across 8 bases. Germline V gene data show CDR1 as LNHDA and CDR2 as SQIVND (reference sequence). With 7 bases clipped from V and 2 bases from J, the junction kept 11 bases outside the gene matches. CDR3 size: 16 residues. CDR3 sequence: CASKLQPSGPTDTQYF. The DNA of the CDR3 is TGTGCCAGTAAGCTCCAGCCTAGCGGGCCCACAGATACGCAGTATTTT.

The rearrangement uses TRBV18 and TRBJ2-1; 8 positions match TRBD1. Germline V gene lookup returns CDR1 KGHSH and CDR2 LQKENI. V gave up 5 bases and J gave up 8 bases; unmatched junction bases: 5. This CDR3 is 13 amino acids long. The CDR3 DNA follows: TGTGCCAGCTCAGCATCAGGGGGCGATGAGCAGTTCTTC. It translates to CASSASGGDEQFF.